These 22 T cell receptor beta chains were sequenced from one sample in a study of liver allograft versus peripheral blood T cells. Study-wide context: Peripheral blood of the recipients supplied T cell receptor repertoires that were compared with those in transplanted livers.

MiXCR, run by TCRdb on the reads, gives a single entry per CDR3 protein. The repertoire holds around 13,000 distinct CDR3 sequences, with 25% to 35% as singletons. The receptors originated from a human patient who had a liver transplant. Among the T cells, some may be from the graft donor.

This chain connects TRBV18 to TRBJ1-1; 7 positions agree with TRBD1. V lost 6 bases to trimming and J lost 5 bases; unmatched junction nucleotides: 9. The CDR3 spans 14 residues. Germline V gene data show CDR1 as KGHSH and CDR2 as LQKENI. The CDR3 here is CASSPRTGGTEAFF. CDR3 bases: TGTGCCAGCTCGCCGCGGACAGGCGGGACTGAAGCTTTCTTT.

This clonotype has only a few counts. The chain links TRBV28 to TRBJ2-5; 8 bases are shared with TRBD2. CDR1 and CDR2 (germline): MDHEN, SYDVKM. The CDR3 length is 15 residues. V lost 3 bases to trimming and J lost 4 bases; unmatched junction nucleotides: 7. The CDR3, as DNA: TGTGCCAGCAGTTTCCCCGGGGGGGAACGAGAGACCCAGTACTTC. Its translation is CASSFPGGERETQYF.

This clonotype was seen a handful of times. The chain links TRBV6-5 to TRBJ1-3; no firm D call. CDR3 length: 15 amino acids. The germline gives CDR1 MNHEY, CDR2 SVGAGI. V lost 4 bases to trimming and J lost 4 bases, with 14 bases between them. CDR3 coding DNA: TGTGCCAGCAGTTGGTCCTACGATAGGGGAAACACCATATATTTT. Translating gives CASSWSYDRGNTIYF.

This clonotype is medium-sized. This chain links TRBV6-1 with TRBJ2-1; 8 nucleotides align to TRBD1. Trimming removed 5 bases from V and 4 bases from J; junction bases left unmatched: 7. Germline V gene data show CDR1 as MNHNS and CDR2 as SASEGT. This CDR3 is 15 amino acids long. The CDR3 sequence: CASSFQGASYNEQFF. For the CDR3, the DNA is TGTGCCAGCAGTTTTCAGGGGGCGTCTTACAATGAGCAGTTCTTC.

The sample holds many counts of this clonotype. The chain joins TRBV24-1 to TRBJ2-5; the D gene is possibly TRBD2 (6 bases). V was shortened by 3 bases and J by 5 bases, with 9 bases between the two germline ends. Germline V gives CDR1 KGHDR, CDR2 SFDVKD. The CDR3 runs 13 residues. In DNA form, the CDR3 reads TGTGCCACCAGTGATCCCGGGACTGAGACCCAGTACTTC. This translates into CATSDPGTETQYF.

This clonotype came up many times. The chain's CDR3 is CASRLMGFTEAFF. The DNA for the CDR3 is TGTGCCAGCAGGCTTATGGGTTTCACTGAAGCTTTCTTT. The chain is built from TRBV28 and TRBJ1-1, with D hard to call. CDR1 is MDHEN and CDR2 is SYDVKM in the germline V gene. The V end was cut by 6 bases, the J end by 4 bases, with 12 bases between. There are 13 residues in the CDR3.

The genes are TRBV20-1 and TRBJ2-5; TRBD2 is a possible D gene (5 bases). This CDR3 is built from 13 residues. Germline V gene lookup returns CDR1 DFQATT and CDR2 SNEGSKA (reference sequence). Trimming left V 6 bases short and J 1 base short, with 12 bases between. CDR3 loop: CSADRAVQETQYF. For the CDR3, the DNA is TGCAGTGCCGACCGAGCGGTCCAAGAGACCCAGTACTTC.

By share of the sample, this clonotype is medium-sized. This chain connects TRBV18 to TRBJ2-2, with TRBD1 as a possible D gene (5 bases). CDR3 length: 15 residues. V gave up 8 bases and J gave up 5 bases, with 18 bases separating them. Germline assignment: CDR1 KGHSH and CDR2 LQKENI. The chain's CDR3 is CASPTTGLDTGELFF. The CDR3 bases are TGTGCCAGCCCTACCACAGGTTTGGATACCGGGGAGCTGTTTTTT.

This clonotype ranks as medium-sized. The chain recombines TRBV13 with TRBJ2-3; perhaps TRBD2 as D (6 bases). The CDR3 sequence is 15 residues long. Trimming shortened V by 5 bases and J by 1 base, and 13 bases separated the two germline ends. CDR1 is PRHDT and CDR2 is FYEKMQ in the germline V gene (reference sequence). The CDR3: CASSPGTGGTDTQYF. In nucleotides, the CDR3 is TGTGCCAGCAGCCCTGGGACGGGAGGCACAGATACGCAGTATTTT.

V and J are TRBV5-6 and TRBJ2-7; D may be TRBD1 or TRBD2 (5 bases each). This CDR3 is 11 amino acids long. V was shortened by 2 bases and J by 8 bases, with 8 bases between the two germline ends. Germline CDR1 SGHDT, CDR2 YYEEEE. The CDR3 nucleotides are TGTGCCAGCAGCTTCAAGGGACAGCAGTACTTC. Translating gives CASSFKGQQYF.

This clonotype is classed as medium-sized. This sequence joins TRBV19 and TRBJ1-1; no firm D call. V gave up 10 bases and J gave up 0 bases, with 21 bases separating them. Germline V gives CDR1 LNHDA, CDR2 SQIVND (reference sequence). The CDR3 loop spans 16 amino acids. CDR3 residues: CATYPRVLLMNTEAFF. In DNA form, the CDR3 reads TGTGCCACTTACCCCCGTGTCCTGCTTATGAACACTGAAGCTTTCTTT.

This chain uses TRBV5-6 with TRBJ1-4; D is possibly TRBD1 (5 bases). This CDR3 is built from 14 residues. CDR1 and CDR2 (germline): SGHDT, YYEEEE. CDR3 sequence: CISSTAGRVEKLFF. DNA of the CDR3: TGTATCAGCAGCACCGCGGGCAGGGTTGAAAAACTGTTTTTT.

This clonotype has just a few counts. The chain joins TRBV12-3 or TRBV12-4 to TRBJ2-3; no reliable D call. Trimming removed 5 bases at V and 7 bases at J, with 16 bases between. CDR3 length equals 14 residues. DNA of the CDR3: TGTGCCAGCAGTCGACCGGCCCTCACGCATACGCAGTATTTT. This codes for CASSRPALTHTQYF.

This clonotype rates as medium-sized. J is TRBJ2-1 and V is TRBV18, with D perhaps matching TRBD1 (5 bases). V lost 2 bases and J lost 3, with 11 bases in between. Germline values: CDR1 KGHSH, CDR2 LQKENI. This CDR3 is built from 15 residues. CDR3 bases: TGTGCCAGCTCACCAGTACTGGGGCACTACAATGAGCAGTTCTTC. Its protein product is CASSPVLGHYNEQFF. The full variable domain, its missing parts supplied by reference TRBV18 and TRBJ2-1, is NAGVMQNPRHLVRRRGQEARLRCSPMKGHSHVYWYRQLPEEGLKFMVYLQKENIIDESGMPKERFSAEFPKEGPSILRIQQVVRGDSAAYFCASSPVLGHYNEQFFGPGTRLTVL.

This clonotype was observed a handful of times. The chain employs TRBV5-6 and TRBJ2-2, with TRBD2 identical over 8 bases. Germline CDR1 reads SGHDT; CDR2 reads YYEEEE. The CDR3 length is 19 residues. V dropped 1 base and J dropped 1; count of bases not matched to a gene: 12. In nucleotides, the CDR3 is TGTGCCAGCAGCTTGCCACCGGGGGGGGGTAGACTGAACACCGGGGAGCTGTTTTTT. Protein: CASSLPPGGGRLNTGELFF. Full variable domain (missing parts from reference TRBV5-6 and TRBJ2-2): DAGVTQSPTHLIKTRGQQVTLRCSPKSGHDTVSWYQQALGQGPQFIFQYYEEEERQRGNFPDRFSGHQFPNYSSELNVNALLLGDSALYLCASSLPPGGGRLNTGELFFGEGSRLTVL.

This clonotype showed up many times. The CDR3 is CASSMVGSTEAFF. Written as DNA, the CDR3 is TGTGCCAGCAGCATGGTGGGGAGCACTGAAGCTTTCTTT. The chain is built from TRBV5-6 and TRBJ1-1; no reliable D call. V lost 4 bases and J 4 bases, leaving 11 bases between the germline ends. The CDR3 spans 13 residues. CDR1 and CDR2 (germline): SGHDT, YYEEEE.

The chain couples TRBV15 to TRBJ2-7, with TRBD1 identical over 7 bases. V trimming: 0 bases; J trimming: 0 bases; junction bases outside the gene matches: 11. From germline, CDR1 is LNHNV and CDR2 YYDKDF (reference sequence). The CDR3 has 18 amino acids. CDR3 DNA sequence: TGTGCCACCAGCAGAGATCTGGGGACAGCCAGTTTCTCCTACGAGCAGTACTTC. Its protein product is CATSRDLGTASFSYEQYF.

This clonotype occurred once. A single base separates this from a much larger clone, so it may be a read error. The V call is TRBV6-1, the J call TRBJ1-3; 10 bases line up with TRBD1. Germline loops: CDR1 MNHNS, CDR2 SASEGT. This CDR3 has 15 residues. The CDR3 region is CPSSADRGRGNTIYF. In DNA form, the CDR3 reads TGTCCCAGCAGTGCCGACAGGGGGCGAGGAAACACCATATATTTT.

The rearrangement links TRBV18 to TRBJ1-3; 8 nucleotides agree with TRBD1. Germline V gives CDR1 KGHSH, CDR2 LQKENI. Trimming cost V 2 bases and J 4 bases; bases outside gene matches: 7. The CDR3 contains 16 residues. In DNA, the CDR3 is TGTGCCAGCTCACCATGGCAGGGGGCCACAGGAAACACCATATATTTT. As protein: CASSPWQGATGNTIYF.

V is TRBV19 and J is TRBJ2-5, with 8 bases matching TRBD1. The trim removed 5 bases at V and 9 bases at J, leaving 14 bases unmatched. This CDR3 comprises 15 residues. Per the germline V gene, CDR1 is LNHDA and CDR2 is SQIVND (reference sequence). The CDR3 region is CASSSGQGRNKAQYF. The CDR3 bases are TGTGCCAGTAGTTCCGGACAGGGAAGGAATAAGGCCCAGTACTTC.

J is TRBJ1-3 and V is TRBV27; no firm D call. V was pared by 3 bases and J by 4 bases, with 16 bases between. The CDR3 has 16 residues. Germline CDR1 is MNHEY and CDR2 is SMNVEV (reference sequence). The CDR3 reads CASSFRIPGEGNTIYF. The CDR3, as DNA: TGTGCCAGCAGTTTCCGAATTCCCGGGGAAGGAAACACCATATATTTT.

As concerns this clonotype: Since a much larger clone is just one base distant, this may be a read error. The V call is TRBV24-1, the J call TRBJ1-6, with D uncertain. This CDR3 contains 15 residues. CDR1 and CDR2 (germline): KGHDR, SFDVKD. The CDR3 region has the DNA TGTGCCACCAGTGGCGGGAGGTGGGAGAATTCACCCCTCAACTTT. Protein product: CATSGGRWENSPLNF.